This T cell receptor (beta chain) was documented in a study of molecular identifiers for immune sequencing clone quantification. Note on this clonotype: It is likely a read error, because the conserved phenylalanine at the end of the CDR3 is missing.

CDR1 and CDR2 from the germline V gene are MGHRA and YSYEKL. CDR3 length: 15 residues. Unmatched junction bases numbered 6, after V lost 2 bases and J lost 3 bases. TCRdb re-called the PCR reads through MiXCR, storing one row per CDR3 protein. The table records fewer than 350,000 distinct CDR3 sequences, about 22% of them present only once. J is TRBJ2-7 and V is TRBV4-1, with 8 bases matching TRBD1. Sequenced input: naive CD8+ T cells from blood, with Jurkat cell RNA spiked in. The sample's subset: FACS-sorted CD8+CD4-CCR7+CD45RA+ naive T cells. This receptor was taken from a human donor in good health. Some libraries in this study had Jurkat cell RNA spiked in. The CDR3 DNA reads TGCGCCAGCAGCCAAACCGGGACAGGTGACTACGAGCAGTACCTC. Residues: CASSQTGTGDYEQYL.